The clone carrying this TCR beta chain was seen only a few times. This record comes from a study of PD-L1 blockade in urothelial cancer. Profiled with immunoSEQ multiplex PCR; TCRdb holds only in-frame clones, not every one. The sample has fewer than 130,000 clones, 70% to 85% seen once; the top ten hold 2% to 3%. The trim removed 0 bases at V and 0 bases at J, leaving 7 bases unmatched. The CDR3 has 18 residues. CDR1 is GTSNPN and CDR2 is SVGIG in the germline V gene (reference sequence). This receptor was taken from a man aged 45-65 years with urothelial cancer. The sequencing here drew on PBMCs, taken around atezolizumab (anti-PD-L1) treatment. The rearrangement joins TRBV30 to TRBJ2-1, with 11 bases aligning to TRBD2. The CDR3 loop reads CAWSVYSGRANSYNEQFF. The CDR3 nucleotides are TGTGCCTGGAGTGTTTATAGCGGGAGGGCCAACTCCTACAATGAGCAGTTCTTC.